This T cell receptor beta chain is from a study of T cell responses to AZD1222 COVID-19 vaccine. Study-level points and caveats: Among vaccine-associated CD4 TCRs, coverage spanned spike, with dominance at 160-218 and 743-854. It was only after the peak T cell response that any repertoires were sampled.

Trimming took 0 bases from V and 7 from J, leaving 12 bases between them. Per germline, CDR1 SGHRS and CDR2 YFSETQ. CDR3 length: 14 amino acids. As to this clone: Its antigen is not identified.

TCRdb keeps only in-frame clones here, not all; method: immunoSEQ multiplex PCR. The sample has over 100,000 clones, about nine tenths seen once. The V and J genes are TRBV5-1 and TRBJ2-3; D assignment may be TRBD1 or TRBD2 (6 bases each). The clonotype was recovered from an adult in good health. The sample here was peripheral blood, taken on day 0 of AZD1222 vaccination. The CDR3 DNA follows: TGCGCCAGCAGCTTGGCGGGGGACACGAATACGCAGTATTTT. It encodes CASSLAGDTNTQYF. The entire variable domain, with the rest obtained from reference TRBV5-1 and TRBJ2-3, is as follows: KAGVTQTPRYLIKTRGQQVTLSCSPISGHRSVSWYQQTPGQGLQFLFEYFSETQRNKGNFPGRFSGRQFSNSRSEMNVSTLELGDSALYLCASSLAGDTNTQYFGPGTRLTVL.